These T cell receptor beta chains were read from a single sample in a study of tumor and adjacent non-tumor tissue in lung cancer. In TCRdb, the multiplex PCR reads were re-called with MiXCR into one record per CDR3 protein. This table has more than 55,000 distinct CDR3 sequences, approximately 73% appearing once. Sequencing was performed on distant non-tumor lung tissue. The source of these receptors is a man aged 60 to 75 with non-small cell lung cancer. The CDR3 runs from the conserved cysteine through the conserved F or W. A D gene is named only where the DNA matches it firmly. Only some rows state a clone size, as once, few, many or a class for expanded clones.

v_gene: TRBV10-3
j_gene: TRBJ1-2
d_gene: .
len: 14
abundance: .
CDR3nt: TGTGCCATCAGTGAGCCAGAAGCTAACTATGGTCACACCTTC
CDR3aa: CAISEPEANYGHTF

v_gene: TRBV5-6
j_gene: TRBJ2-6
d_gene: .
len: 14
abundance: .
CDR3nt: TGTGCCAACAGCTTCGCAGGGGAAGGCAACATCCTGACTTTC
CDR3aa: CANSFAGEGNILTF

v_gene: TRBV11-1
j_gene: TRBJ2-3
d_gene: TRBD2
len: 16
abundance: .
CDR3nt: TGTGTCAGTAGCTTGACTAGCGGGGACAGCACAGATACGCAGTATTTT
CDR3aa: CVSSLTSGDSTDTQYF

v_gene: TRBV25-1
j_gene: TRBJ1-2
d_gene: .
len: 14
abundance: .
CDR3nt: TGTGTCAGCAGTGGTTACCCAGGGGAGGATGGTTACACCTTC
CDR3aa: CVSSGYPGEDGYTF

v_gene: TRBV29-1
j_gene: TRBJ2-1
d_gene: .
len: 14
abundance: .
CDR3nt: TGTAGCGTTGAACATCCCGAAAGGTACAATGAGCAGTTCTTC
CDR3aa: CSVEHPERYNEQFF

v_gene: TRBV5-6
j_gene: TRBJ2-7
d_gene: .
len: 13
abundance: once
CDR3nt: TGTGACAGCAGCCGGACAGTGTCCTACAAGCAGTACTTC
CDR3aa: CDSSRTVSYKQYF

v_gene: TRBV5-4
j_gene: TRBJ2-1
d_gene: .
len: 13
abundance: .
CDR3nt: TGTACCAGCAGCTTACGCGGTTCCATTGAGCAGTTCTTC
CDR3aa: CTSSLRGSIEQFF

v_gene: TRBV10-3
j_gene: TRBJ2-1
d_gene: .
len: 17
abundance: .
CDR3nt: TGTGTCATCAGTGAGGATCCTAGCGTGAGCTCCTACAATGAGCAGTTCTTC
CDR3aa: CVISEDPSVSSYNEQFF

v_gene: TRBV11-2
j_gene: TRBJ2-5
d_gene: .
len: 14
abundance: once
CDR3nt: TGTGCCAGCAGCTTAGTAGATCTCCAAGAGACCCAGCACTTC
CDR3aa: CASSLVDLQETQHF

v_gene: TRBV30
j_gene: TRBJ2-3
d_gene: .
len: 13
abundance: many
CDR3nt: TGTGCCGTTGAGGGGATTAGCACAGATACGCAGTATTTT
CDR3aa: CAVEGISTDTQYF

v_gene: TRBV6-5
j_gene: TRBJ2-7
d_gene: .
len: 15
abundance: .
CDR3nt: TGTGCCACCAGTCACTCGAGGCGTGAGACGGCCGAGCAGTACTTC
CDR3aa: CATSHSRRETAEQYF

v_gene: TRBV4-1
j_gene: TRBJ2-3
d_gene: .
len: 13
abundance: .
CDR3nt: TGCGCCAGCAACCAAGAAAGGGGCAGGCCAAAGTATTTT
CDR3aa: CASNQERGRPKYF

v_gene: TRBV6-1
j_gene: TRBJ2-7
d_gene: .
len: 12
abundance: .
CDR3nt: TGTGCCAGCAGTGGAAGGGGATATGAGCAGTACTTC
CDR3aa: CASSGRGYEQYF

v_gene: TRBV7-9
j_gene: TRBJ2-7
d_gene: .
len: 12
abundance: once
CDR3nt: TGTGCCAGCAACCGCCCCCAAGGCGAGCAGTACTTC
CDR3aa: CASNRPQGEQYF

v_gene: TRBV11-3
j_gene: TRBJ2-2
d_gene: .
len: 13
abundance: once
CDR3nt: TGTGCCAGCCGACGACAGGGAGGGACCGGGGAGCTGTTT
CDR3aa: CASRRQGGTGELF

v_gene: TRBV11-2
j_gene: TRBJ2-2
d_gene: TRBD2
len: 14
abundance: .
CDR3nt: TGTGCCAGCAGCTTAGAGAGTCCTAGCGGGAAGCTGTTTTTT
CDR3aa: CASSLESPSGKLFF

v_gene: TRBV4-1
j_gene: TRBJ2-7
d_gene: .
len: 13
abundance: .
CDR3nt: TGCGACAGCAGCCAAGTCCGGAGGGACGGGCAGTACTTC
CDR3aa: CDSSQVRRDGQYF

v_gene: TRBV11-1
j_gene: TRBJ2-7
d_gene: .
len: 13
abundance: .
CDR3nt: TGTGCCAGCAGCGAAGGTTATAGCAATGAGCAGTACTTC
CDR3aa: CASSEGYSNEQYF

v_gene: TRBV30
j_gene: TRBJ1-5
d_gene: .
len: 14
abundance: once
CDR3nt: TGTGCCTGGAGACCGGAGTTTAGCAATCAACCCCAGCATTTT
CDR3aa: CAWRPEFSNQPQHF

v_gene: TRBV28
j_gene: TRBJ1-6
d_gene: .
len: 16
abundance: .
CDR3nt: TGTACCAGCAGCCCCACGGGCGGGACGGGTAATTCACCCCTCCACTTT
CDR3aa: CTSSPTGGTGNSPLHF

v_gene: TRBV11-1
j_gene: TRBJ2-2
d_gene: .
len: 14
abundance: .
CDR3nt: TGTGCTAGCATCTATACTAGTGGCACCGGGGAGTTGTTCTTT
CDR3aa: CASIYTSGTGELFF

v_gene: TRBV11-1
j_gene: TRBJ2-1
d_gene: .
len: 12
abundance: .
CDR3nt: TGTGCCGACAGCTTAGACTACAATGAACAGTTCTTC
CDR3aa: CADSLDYNEQFF

v_gene: TRBV24-1
j_gene: TRBJ2-3
d_gene: TRBD2
len: 16
abundance: once
CDR3nt: TGTGCCACTAGTGATGTTTGGAGTAGCGGGAGTAATACGCAGTATTTT
CDR3aa: CATSDVWSSGSNTQYF

v_gene: TRBV5-4
j_gene: TRBJ2-3
d_gene: .
len: 16
abundance: .
CDR3nt: TGTGCCAGCAGCCCTACCGAGTGGGAGCCGGGAGATACGCAATTTTTT
CDR3aa: CASSPTEWEPGDTQFF

v_gene: TRBV6-5
j_gene: TRBJ2-7
d_gene: .
len: 16
abundance: many
CDR3nt: TGTGCCAGCAGTTACTCCGGGCCGTTCCAACGTTTCGAGCAGTACTTC
CDR3aa: CASSYSGPFQRFEQYF

v_gene: TRBV27
j_gene: TRBJ2-5
d_gene: .
len: 15
abundance: .
CDR3nt: TGTGCCTACAGTTTACTTCAGGGATACCAAGAGACCCAGTACTTC
CDR3aa: CAYSLLQGYQETQYF

v_gene: TRBV6-6
j_gene: TRBJ2-7
d_gene: TRBD2
len: 14
abundance: .
CDR3nt: TGTGCCAGCAGTTTACGGGGGGGAGTATTCGAACAGTACTTC
CDR3aa: CASSLRGGVFEQYF

v_gene: TRBV4-1
j_gene: TRBJ2-7
d_gene: .
len: 14
abundance: .
CDR3nt: TGCGCCAGCAGCCAAGTAGACAGGTACCCAGAGCAGTACTTC
CDR3aa: CASSQVDRYPEQYF

v_gene: TRBV4-1
j_gene: TRBJ2-7
d_gene: .
len: 13
abundance: .
CDR3nt: TGCGCCAATAGCCAGTACAACTCCTACGAGCAGTACTTC
CDR3aa: CANSQYNSYEQYF

v_gene: TRBV12-3/TRBV12-4
j_gene: TRBJ2-3
d_gene: .
len: 15
abundance: .
CDR3nt: TGTGCCGGCAGTTCCGCGGGGAGAGGCACAGATACGCAGTATTTT
CDR3aa: CAGSSAGRGTDTQYF

v_gene: TRBV6-5
j_gene: TRBJ2-7
d_gene: .
len: 14
abundance: .
CDR3nt: TGTGCGAGCAGAGACCCGACAGTGTCAGGCGAGCAGTACTTC
CDR3aa: CASRDPTVSGEQYF

v_gene: TRBV19
j_gene: TRBJ2-1
d_gene: TRBD2
len: 15
abundance: .
CDR3nt: TGTGCCAGTAGTATAGGAGCGGGAGAATTCCATGAGCAGTTCTTC
CDR3aa: CASSIGAGEFHEQFF

v_gene: TRBV4-2
j_gene: TRBJ2-3
d_gene: TRBD2
len: 16
abundance: .
CDR3nt: TGTGCCAACAGACAAGGAGGTACTAGCGGCACAGATACGCAGTATTTT
CDR3aa: CANRQGGTSGTDTQYF

v_gene: TRBV10-1
j_gene: TRBJ2-6
d_gene: TRBD1
len: 16
abundance: .
CDR3nt: TGCGCCAACAGTCCGGGACAGTCTGGTGGGGTCAACGTCCTGACTTTC
CDR3aa: CANSPGQSGGVNVLTF

v_gene: TRBV5-4
j_gene: TRBJ2-1
d_gene: TRBD2
len: 13
abundance: .
CDR3nt: TGTGCTAGCAGCTTGATAGCGGGCAATGAGCAGCTCTTC
CDR3aa: CASSLIAGNEQLF